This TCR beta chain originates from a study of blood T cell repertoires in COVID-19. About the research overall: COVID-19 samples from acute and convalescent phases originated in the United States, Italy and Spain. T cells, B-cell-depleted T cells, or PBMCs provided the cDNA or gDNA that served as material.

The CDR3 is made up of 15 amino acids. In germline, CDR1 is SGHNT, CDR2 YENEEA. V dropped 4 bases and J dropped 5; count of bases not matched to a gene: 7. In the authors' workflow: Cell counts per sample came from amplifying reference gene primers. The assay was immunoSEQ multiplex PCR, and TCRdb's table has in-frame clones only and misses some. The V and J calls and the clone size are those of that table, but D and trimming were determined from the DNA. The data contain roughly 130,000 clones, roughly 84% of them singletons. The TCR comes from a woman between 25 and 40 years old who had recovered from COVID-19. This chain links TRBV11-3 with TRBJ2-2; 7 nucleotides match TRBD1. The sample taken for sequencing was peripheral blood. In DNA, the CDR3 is TGTGCCAGCAGCTCCGGGACAGTGGGGACCGGGGAGCTGTTTTTT. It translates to CASSSGTVGTGELFF.